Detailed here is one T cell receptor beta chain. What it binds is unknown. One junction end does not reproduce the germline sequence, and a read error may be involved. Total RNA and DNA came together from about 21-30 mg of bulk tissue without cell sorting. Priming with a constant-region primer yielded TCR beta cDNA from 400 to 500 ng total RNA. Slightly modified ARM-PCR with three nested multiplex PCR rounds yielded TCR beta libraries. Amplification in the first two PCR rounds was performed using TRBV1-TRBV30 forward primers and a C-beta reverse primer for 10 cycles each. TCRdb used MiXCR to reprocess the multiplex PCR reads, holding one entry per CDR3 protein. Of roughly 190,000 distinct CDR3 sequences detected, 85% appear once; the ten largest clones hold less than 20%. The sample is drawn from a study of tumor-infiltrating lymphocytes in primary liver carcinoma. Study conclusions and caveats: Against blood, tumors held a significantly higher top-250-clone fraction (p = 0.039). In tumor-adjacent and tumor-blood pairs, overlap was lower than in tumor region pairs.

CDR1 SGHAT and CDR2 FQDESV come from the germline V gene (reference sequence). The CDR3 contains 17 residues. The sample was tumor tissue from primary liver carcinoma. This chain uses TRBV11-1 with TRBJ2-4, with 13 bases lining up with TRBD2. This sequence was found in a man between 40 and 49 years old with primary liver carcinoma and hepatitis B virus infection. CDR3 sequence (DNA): TGTGCCAGCTGCTTTCCCGGGACTAGCGGGACCGAAAACGTTCGGTACTTC. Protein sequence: CASCFPGTSGTENVRYF.